The T cell receptor beta chain described here comes from a study of cytomegalovirus exposure and HLA in healthy donors. General study results and limits: Some V segments (TRBV6-2 and TRBV6-3 among them) were excluded as indistinguishable.

PCR was performed using 60 Vbeta and 13 Jbeta primers. As processed by the authors: Per a later analysis, the number of unique TCR beta chains was roughly 80 million, of which some 9.9 million were shared. Sequencing was performed with immunoSEQ multiplex PCR; in TCRdb, only in-frame clones are kept and a portion is missing. That table is the source of V, J and clone size, and D and trimming were worked out from the DNA. The sample has about 77,000 clones. The CDR3 is made up of 14 amino acids. Germline V CDR1 and CDR2: SGHTA, FQGNSA. V was cut by 0 bases and J by 7 bases, with 7 bases left in between. Comments on this clone: Its cognate antigen is unknown.

The chain combines TRBV7-2 with TRBJ1-6; a weak D match, TRBD1 (6 bases). Sequencing was done on a sample of PBMCs. The receptor comes from a man aged 50 to 59 in good health and CMV-seropositive. This chain's CDR3 is CASSLATGNSPLHF. The CDR3 DNA reads as TGTGCCAGCAGCTTAGCTACAGGGAATTCACCCCTCCACTTT.